The 24 T cell receptor beta chains below come from one sample, sequenced in a study of blood T cell repertoires in COVID-19. Method: immunoSEQ multiplex PCR; TCRdb's copy keeps in-frame clones and lacks some. The repertoire holds about 52,000 clones, with about 79% as singletons. Material: peripheral blood. These receptors all come from a man older than 75 with COVID-19, enrolled during active disease.

This chain's CDR3 is CASSLVGSETQYF. DNA for the CDR3: TGTGCCAGCAGCTTAGTGGGCAGCGAGACCCAGTACTTC. The chain combines TRBV7-9 with TRBJ2-5; unclear D gene. Germline V lookup: CDR1 SEHNR, CDR2 FQNEAQ (reference sequence). V gave up 1 base and J gave up 5 bases, with 8 bases separating them. The CDR3 has 13 amino acids. Filled out from reference TRBV7-9 and TRBJ2-5, the complete variable domain reads DTGVSQNPRHKITKRGQNVTFRCDPISEHNRLYWYRQTLGQGPEFLTYFQNEAQLEKSRLLSDRFSAERPKGSFSTLEIQRTEQGDSAMYLCASSLVGSETQYFGPGTRLLVL.

This sequence joins TRBV28 and TRBJ1-2; TRBD1 is a possible D gene (5 bases). The CDR3 totals 12 residues. V shed 7 bases and J shed 8 bases, with 14 bases lying between them. CDR1 and CDR2 (germline): MDHEN, SYDVKM. The CDR3 loop reads CASKTGALGYTF. DNA for the CDR3: TGTGCCAGCAAGACTGGGGCGCTGGGCTACACCTTC.

This clone was seen once. This chain joins TRBV24-1 and TRBJ1-5; D is unresolved. V lost 4 bases and J 4 bases, leaving 13 bases between the germline ends. Per the germline V gene, CDR1 is KGHDR and CDR2 is SFDVKD. The CDR3 has 15 residues. The CDR3 coding sequence is TGTGCCACCAGTGACCCGTCCCGCCAGAATCAGCCCCAGCATTTT. Protein: CATSDPSRQNQPQHF.

The chain employs TRBV5-4 and TRBJ2-1; D remains ambiguous. Germline V gives CDR1 SGHNT, CDR2 YYREEE (reference sequence). The CDR3 totals 14 residues. Deletions cut 2 bases from V and 0 bases from J, with 6 bases between. The CDR3 sequence: CASSFRSSYNEQFF. The DNA of the CDR3 is TGTGCCAGCAGCTTTCGTAGCTCCTACAATGAGCAGTTCTTC.

This chain uses TRBV7-9 with TRBJ1-4, with D uncertain. The CDR3 runs to 13 residues. Germline CDR1 and CDR2: SEHNR and FQNEAQ (reference sequence). The V end lost 4 bases, the J end lost 0 bases, and 3 bases lay between the germline ends. The CDR3 protein is CASSSSTNEKLFF. CDR3 DNA sequence: TGTGCCAGCAGCTCTTCAACTAATGAAAAACTGTTTTTT. The whole variable domain, remainder taken from reference TRBV7-9 and TRBJ1-4, is DTGVSQNPRHKITKRGQNVTFRCDPISEHNRLYWYRQTLGQGPEFLTYFQNEAQLEKSRLLSDRFSAERPKGSFSTLEIQRTEQGDSAMYLCASSSSTNEKLFFGSGTQLSVL.

J is TRBJ1-3 and V is TRBV30, with 9 bases identical to TRBD1. Germline V gives CDR1 GTSNPN, CDR2 SVGIG (reference sequence). With V trimmed by 1 base and J by 9 bases, 13 bases remained unmatched. This CDR3 region has 16 residues. The CDR3 DNA sequence: TGTGCCTGGAGTGCCCCTTACGGGACAGGGAAGAGCACCATATATTTT. Protein: CAWSAPYGTGKSTIYF.

The rearrangement uses TRBV9 and TRBJ2-3; TRBD2 aligns across 10 bases. The CDR3 contains 16 residues. Germline-derived CDR1 and CDR2 are SGDLS and YYNGEE. Trimming removed 3 bases from V and 0 bases from J; junction bases left unmatched: 4. CDR3 in DNA: TGTGCCAGCAGCGCTCCTAGCGGGGGCAGCACAGATACGCAGTATTTT. Encoded protein: CASSAPSGGSTDTQYF.

This chain connects TRBV5-4 to TRBJ1-1; no firm D call. V was shortened by 0 bases and J by 4 bases, with 7 bases between the two germline ends. From germline, CDR1 is SGHNT and CDR2 YYREEE (reference sequence). The CDR3 is 13 amino acids. Written as DNA, the CDR3 is TGTGCCAGCAGCTTGGGGCACCTCACTGAAGCTTTCTTT. Its protein product is CASSLGHLTEAFF. The full variable domain, completed using reference TRBV5-4 and TRBJ1-1, is ETGVTQSPTHLIKTRGQQVTLRCSSQSGHNTVSWYQQALGQGPQFIFQYYREEENGRGNFPPRFSGLQFPNYSSELNVNALELDDSALYLCASSLGHLTEAFFGQGTRLTVV.

In the case of this clone: Additional DNA sequences in this sample encode the identical CDR3. The chain carries TRBV15 and TRBJ1-2, with D perhaps matching TRBD1 (5 bases). The CDR3 extends over 13 amino acids. Germline lookup yields CDR1 LNHNV and CDR2 YYDKDF (reference sequence). Trimming shortened V by 3 bases and J by 1 base, and 6 bases separated the two germline ends. CDR3 sequence reads: CATSRGGNYGYTF. The CDR3, as DNA: TGTGCCACCAGCAGGGGGGGTAACTATGGCTACACCTTC.

This clone came up a few times. The chain uses TRBV7-2 and TRBJ1-4, with D possibly matching TRBD1 (6 bases). This CDR3 region has 14 residues. V was clipped by 5 bases and J by 4 bases, with 11 bases between them. Germline V gene sequence: CDR1 SGHTA, CDR2 FQGNSA. In nucleotides, the CDR3 is TGTGCCAGCAGCCCGGGAGGGGGTAATGAAAAACTGTTTTTT. Encoded protein: CASSPGGGNEKLFF.

The chain recombines TRBV7-2 with TRBJ2-4; tentative D call: TRBD1 (5 bases). V dropped 2 bases and J dropped 8 bases, with 16 bases sitting between them. Germline V lookup: CDR1 SGHTA, CDR2 FQGNSA. CDR3 length: 15 residues. The CDR3 loop is CASSLPQGVVDIQYF. The DNA of the CDR3 is TGTGCCAGCAGCTTACCCCAAGGGGTTGTAGACATTCAGTACTTC.

The chain's CDR3 is CASSPNPGERNTEAFF. The DNA of the CDR3 is TGTGCCAGCAGCCCCAACCCCGGGGAAAGGAACACTGAAGCTTTCTTT. The rearrangement joins TRBV7-3 to TRBJ1-1; D ambiguous. V was pared by 5 bases and J by 1 base, with 17 bases between. CDR1 and CDR2 from the germline V gene are SGHTA and FQGTGA. The CDR3 has 16 amino acids.

The chain has TRBV29-1 and TRBJ2-7; 7 nucleotides match TRBD1. V gave up 7 bases and J gave up 10 bases; unmatched junction bases: 13. The CDR3 has 12 residues. From germline, CDR1 is SQVTM and CDR2 ANQGSEA. CDR3 in amino acids: CSGSPRTGVQYF. In DNA form, the CDR3 reads TGCAGCGGATCACCCCGGACAGGTGTACAGTACTTC.

In its sample, this clone was seen a few times. This chain connects TRBV18 to TRBJ2-1; 10 bases fit TRBD1. The CDR3 has 14 residues. Germline CDR1 and CDR2: KGHSH and LQKENI. The trim removed 2 bases at V and 9 bases at J, leaving 4 bases unmatched. The CDR3 DNA follows: TGTGCCAGCTCACCAGGGACAGGGGATAGTGAGCAGTTCTTC. Translated: CASSPGTGDSEQFF. The variable domain in full, completed from reference TRBV18 and TRBJ2-1, reads NAGVMQNPRHLVRRRGQEARLRCSPMKGHSHVYWYRQLPEEGLKFMVYLQKENIIDESGMPKERFSAEFPKEGPSILRIQQVVRGDSAAYFCASSPGTGDSEQFFGPGTRLTVL.

The chain employs TRBV5-6 and TRBJ2-2; tentatively, D is TRBD2 (6 bases). CDR3 size: 13 residues. Germline CDR1 SGHDT, CDR2 YYEEEE. The germline V and J ends were trimmed by 5 bases and 2 bases, with 7 bases remaining between them. In DNA form, the CDR3 reads TGTGCCAGCAGGCGGGACAACACCGGGGAGCTGTTTTTT. It specifies CASRRDNTGELFF. The complete variable domain, with remaining parts taken from reference TRBV5-6 and TRBJ2-2, reads DAGVTQSPTHLIKTRGQQVTLRCSPKSGHDTVSWYQQALGQGPQFIFQYYEEEERQRGNFPDRFSGHQFPNYSSELNVNALLLGDSALYLCASRRDNTGELFFGEGSRLTVL.

The chain uses TRBV6-5 and TRBJ2-3, with TRBD2 matching over 10 bases. Germline trimming cut 6 bases from V and 1 base from J; bases unmatched to any gene: 4. Germline V gives CDR1 MNHEY, CDR2 SVGAGI. The CDR3 loop spans 15 amino acids. The CDR3 is CASRTGLAGTDTQYF. The DNA for the CDR3 is TGTGCCAGCAGGACCGGACTAGCGGGCACAGATACGCAGTATTTT.

This clone was detected a few times. The chain couples TRBV10-1 to TRBJ1-3, with D tentatively TRBD1 (6 bases). Germline lookup yields CDR1 WNHNN and CDR2 SYGVQD (reference sequence). V was shortened by 3 bases and J by 0 bases, with 12 bases between the two germline ends. The CDR3 consists of 16 residues. For the CDR3, the DNA is TGCGCCAGCAGTGAACAGGGATTGCTCTCTGGAAACACCATATATTTT. Protein: CASSEQGLLSGNTIYF.

The chain has TRBV7-9 and TRBJ1-2; D perhaps matches TRBD1 (5 bases). Germline lookup yields CDR1 SEHNR and CDR2 FQNEAQ (reference sequence). This CDR3 comprises 14 residues. Trimming took 6 bases from V and 5 from J, leaving 16 bases between them. DNA for the CDR3: TGTGCCAGCAGTTTCGTGGGGGGGTCTTATGGCTACACCTTC. This encodes CASSFVGGSYGYTF.

This rearrangement joins TRBV2 to TRBJ2-3; D not resolved. Germline V CDR1 and CDR2: SNHLY, FYNNEI. CDR3 size: 15 residues. The germline V and J ends were trimmed by 4 bases and 5 bases, with 16 bases remaining between them. CDR3 coding DNA: TGTGCCAGCAGTGGGTTTACGGGTAAAAAAGATACGCAGTATTTT. It yields the protein CASSGFTGKKDTQYF.

This clone was observed a single time. The chain joins TRBV5-6 to TRBJ2-6; the D is unclear. CDR3 length: 16 residues. Germline values: CDR1 SGHDT, CDR2 YYEEEE. Trimming cost V 4 bases and J 0 bases, with 11 bases left between them. The CDR3 here is CASSQMQASGANVLTF. The DNA of the CDR3 is TGTGCCAGCAGCCAAATGCAAGCCTCTGGGGCCAACGTCCTGACTTTC.

The chain uses TRBV5-4 and TRBJ2-5; D possibly corresponds to TRBD2 (6 bases). Germline-derived CDR1 and CDR2 are SGHNT and YYREEE (reference sequence). V gave up 0 bases and J gave up 1 base, with 7 bases separating them. This CDR3 comprises 14 residues. The CDR3 is CASSLGRGQETQYF. In DNA form, the CDR3 reads TGTGCCAGCAGCTTGGGGAGGGGCCAAGAGACCCAGTACTTC.

J is TRBJ1-4 and V is TRBV16, with no clear D. CDR1 KGHSY and CDR2 FQNENV come from the germline V gene. V lost 0 bases to trimming and J lost 0 bases, with 14 bases between them. This CDR3 is 18 amino acids long. The CDR3 nucleotides are TGTGCCAGCAGCCAATCAGAACAGAAATATGCAACTAATGAAAAACTGTTTTTT. The encoded protein is CASSQSEQKYATNEKLFF.

The rearrangement links TRBV6-2 or TRBV6-3 to TRBJ2-3, with D perhaps TRBD1 (6 bases). The CDR3 has 18 amino acids. V was trimmed by 4 bases and J by 4 bases, leaving 24 bases between them. Germline lookup yields CDR1 MNHEY and CDR2 SVGEGT. The CDR3 reads CASSSYSTQGILADTQYF. DNA for the CDR3: TGTGCCAGCAGTTCCTATTCGACACAGGGTATTTTGGCAGATACGCAGTATTTT.

This sequence joins TRBV29-1 and TRBJ2-4; D may be TRBD2 (5 bases). V was pared by 0 bases and J by 9 bases, with 15 bases between. Germline CDR1 is SQVTM and CDR2 is ANQGSEA. The CDR3 has 14 residues. This chain's CDR3 is CSVEDGSRRAIQYF. DNA of the CDR3: TGCAGCGTTGAAGATGGATCTCGGCGGGCCATTCAGTACTTC.